The T cell receptor beta chain described here comes from a study of technical replicates of blood from four donors. The data were produced by immunoSEQ multiplex PCR, yet TCRdb's version contains in-frame clones alone and is incomplete. The data hold roughly 15,000 clones, with 80% to 85% observed a single time. The CDR3 extends over 10 amino acids. Trimming removed 5 bases at V and 4 bases at J, with 2 bases between. Germline V gene lookup returns CDR1 SEHNR and CDR2 FQNEAQ (reference sequence). Material: PBMCs. The sequence was collected from a human donor in good health. The rearrangement links TRBV7-9 to TRBJ2-5; D not resolved. The CDR3 region is CASSRETQYF. CDR3 nucleotide sequence: TGTGCCAGCAGCCGAGAGACCCAGTACTTC.